Sequencing of this T cell receptor (beta chain) was carried out in a study of T cell responses to AZD1222 COVID-19 vaccine. The repertoire was sequenced with immunoSEQ multiplex PCR; TCRdb's copy has only in-frame clones and lacks some. The table includes approximately 130,000 clones, roughly 86% detected once. The germline V and J ends were trimmed by 3 bases and 3 bases, with 8 bases remaining between them. Germline V gene data show CDR1 as KGHSH and CDR2 as LQKENI. CDR3 length: 14 residues. V and J are TRBV18 and TRBJ2-2, with D unresolved. Material: peripheral blood, obtained 28 days after the second AZD1222 dose. The TCR sequence derives from an adult who received the AZD1222 COVID-19 vaccine. The CDR3 loop reads CASSPQKHTGELFF. The DNA of the CDR3 is TGTGCCAGCTCACCGCAGAAACACACCGGGGAGCTGTTTTTT.